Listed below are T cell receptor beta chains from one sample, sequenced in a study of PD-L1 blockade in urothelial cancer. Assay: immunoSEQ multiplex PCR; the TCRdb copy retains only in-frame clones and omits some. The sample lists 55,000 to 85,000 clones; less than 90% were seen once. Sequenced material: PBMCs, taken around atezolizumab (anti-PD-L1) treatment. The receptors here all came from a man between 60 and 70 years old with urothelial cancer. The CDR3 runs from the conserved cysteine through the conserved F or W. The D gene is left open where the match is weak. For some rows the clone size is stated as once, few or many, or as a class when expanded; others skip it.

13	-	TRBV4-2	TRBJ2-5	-	CASSQEDKETQYF	TGTGCCAGCAGCCAAGAGGACAAAGAGACCCAGTACTTC
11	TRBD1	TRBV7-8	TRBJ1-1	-	CASSSDRAPSF	TGTGCCAGCAGCTCGGACAGGGCCCCCTCATTT
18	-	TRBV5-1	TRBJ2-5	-	CASSTKTGRRGVQETQYF	TGCGCCAGCAGTACCAAGACCGGGAGACGAGGGGTCCAAGAGACCCAGTACTTC
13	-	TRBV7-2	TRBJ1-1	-	CASSRQENTEAFF	TGTGCCAGCAGCCGACAGGAGAACACTGAAGCTTTCTTT
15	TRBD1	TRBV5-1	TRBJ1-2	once	CASSARQGGMDGYTF	TGCGCCAGCAGCGCTAGACAGGGGGGAATGGATGGCTACACCTTC
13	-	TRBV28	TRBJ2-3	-	CASSLSSTDTQYF	TGTGCCAGCAGTTTATCGAGCACAGATACGCAGTATTTT
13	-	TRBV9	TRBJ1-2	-	CASSSTGLGGYTF	TGTGCCAGCAGCTCTACAGGGTTAGGAGGCTACACCTTC
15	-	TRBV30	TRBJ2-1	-	CAWTGGRAPYNEQFF	TGTGCCTGGACAGGTGGCAGGGCCCCCTACAATGAGCAGTTCTTC
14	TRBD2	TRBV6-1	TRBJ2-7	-	CASPAGDFPYEQYF	TGTGCCAGTCCAGCGGGGGATTTTCCTTACGAGCAGTACTTC
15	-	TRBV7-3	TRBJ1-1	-	CASSPRGGRNTEAFF	TGTGCCAGCAGCCCCCGGGGTGGGCGGAACACTGAAGCTTTCTTT
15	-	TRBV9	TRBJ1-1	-	CASSVRRDASTEAFF	TGTGCCAGCAGCGTACGGAGGGATGCCTCCACTGAAGCTTTCTTT
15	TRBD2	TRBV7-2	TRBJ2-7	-	CASSLGGRALYEQYF	TGTGCCAGCAGCTTAGGCGGGAGGGCCCTCTACGAGCAGTACTTC